The 27 T cell receptor beta chains below come from one sample, sequenced in a study of glioma-infiltrating T cells after dendritic cell vaccination (dated by TCRdb to between 2015 and 2016). Preparation of the library involved the immunoSEQ multiplex PCR assay. Entries here come from immuneACCESS through TCRdb and include only in-frame sequences with V and J called. Some clones fail to appear in such tables; in the studies checked, an unresolved V gene covers under half of the shortfall, and the cause of the remainder is unknown. The sample includes tens of thousands of clones, with around nine tenths observed a single time. Of the sample, more than 3% is held by the ten largest clones. The sample was blood, taken before dendritic cell vaccination. Receptors were obtained from a human donor with glioblastoma.

As to this clone: Other DNA sequences in the same sample also yield this CDR3. CDR3 region: CASSLVGGQETQYF. CDR3 nucleotide sequence: TGCGCCAGCAGCTTGGTGGGGGGGCAAGAGACCCAGTACTTC. V usage is TRBV5-1 and J usage is TRBJ2-5; 7 bases are shared with TRBD2. V shed 0 bases, J shed 2 bases, and the junction held 1 base outside the gene matches. There are 14 residues in the CDR3. Germline V gives CDR1 SGHRS, CDR2 YFSETQ.

The chain employs TRBV19 and TRBJ2-1; TRBD2 might be the D (6 bases). The CDR3 covers 15 residues. Germline CDR1 LNHDA, CDR2 SQIVND (reference sequence). V was clipped by 1 base and J by 7 bases, with 14 bases between them. As DNA, the CDR3 is TGTGCCAGTAGTATAGGAGGAGGGCGCGGGAATGAGCAGTTCTTC. Translating it yields CASSIGGGRGNEQFF.

The chain joins TRBV30 to TRBJ1-2, with TRBD1 as a possible D gene (5 bases). Germline V gene data show CDR1 as GTSNPN and CDR2 as SVGIG (reference sequence). Trimming stripped 3 bases from V and 1 base from J, with 18 bases between. The CDR3 consists of 16 residues. CDR3 sequence (DNA): TGTGCCTGGAGACAGGCTGGGTTGAACATTAACTATGGCTACACCTTC. Translated: CAWRQAGLNINYGYTF.

V is TRBV9 and J is TRBJ2-1, with D hard to call. The CDR3 is 13 residues long. CDR1 is SGDLS and CDR2 is YYNGEE in the germline V gene. V lost 3 bases to trimming and J lost 0 bases, with 4 bases between them. CDR3 protein: CASSAGSYNEQFF. The CDR3 nucleotides read TGTGCCAGCAGCGCCGGCTCCTACAATGAGCAGTTCTTC. Filled out from reference TRBV9 and TRBJ2-1, the complete variable domain reads DSGVTQTPKHLITATGQRVTLRCSPRSGDLSVYWYQQSLDQGLQFLIQYYNGEERAKGNILERFSAQQFPDLHSELNLSSLELGDSALYFCASSAGSYNEQFFGPGTRLTVL.

The chain has TRBV14 and TRBJ2-3, with D perhaps matching TRBD2 (5 bases). Trimming pared 4 bases from V and 7 bases from J, leaving 12 bases between. The CDR3 spans 13 residues. Germline loops: CDR1 SGHDN, CDR2 FVKESK. The CDR3 is CASSLLGEHTQYF. CDR3 sequence (DNA): TGTGCCAGCAGCCTCCTCGGGGAACATACGCAGTATTTT.

The chain is built from TRBV5-1 and TRBJ1-1; TRBD1 matches 7 bases. The CDR3 is 14 residues long. CDR1 SGHRS and CDR2 YFSETQ come from the germline V gene. V gave up 2 bases and J gave up 1 base; unmatched junction bases: 2. In DNA, the CDR3 is TGCGCCAGCAGCTTAGGGACAGCGAACACTGAAGCTTTCTTT. This sequence encodes CASSLGTANTEAFF.

This chain connects TRBV5-1 to TRBJ2-3; 13 nucleotides line up with TRBD2. The CDR3 loop spans 17 amino acids. V was pared by 4 bases and J by 1 base, with 6 bases of the junction left unmatched. Germline V gene sequence: CDR1 SGHRS, CDR2 YFSETQ. The DNA of the CDR3 is TGCGCCAGCAGCGTAGGGACTAGCGGGACCCGCACAGATACGCAGTATTTT. Its translation: CASSVGTSGTRTDTQYF.

V is TRBV7-3 and J is TRBJ2-1; TRBD2 matches at 11 bases. Germline values: CDR1 SGHTA, CDR2 FQGTGA. J lost 8 bases, V lost 5 bases, and 11 bases had no gene match. CDR3 length: 16 amino acids. The CDR3 loop is CASSLGPLAGGDEQFF. CDR3 DNA: TGTGCCAGCAGCCTCGGCCCCCTAGCGGGAGGCGATGAGCAGTTCTTC.

This clone was observed once. This chain uses TRBV12-5 with TRBJ1-6; no reliable D call. CDR1 is LGHNT and CDR2 is FRNRAP in the germline V gene. Trimming removed 6 bases from V and 5 bases from J, with 11 bases in between. This CDR3 is built from 14 residues. The DNA for the CDR3 is TGTGCTAGTGGGTCCGGACTAAATAATTCACCCCTCCACTTT. Translated, it gives CASGSGLNNSPLHF.

This sequence joins TRBV19 and TRBJ2-2; weak D call: TRBD1 (6 bases). Germline V gene sequence: CDR1 LNHDA, CDR2 SQIVND (reference sequence). The CDR3 is 15 residues long. V gave up 1 base and J gave up 0 bases, with 6 bases separating them. The CDR3 reads CASSIGQANTGELFF. The CDR3 DNA sequence: TGTGCCAGTAGTATAGGACAGGCGAACACCGGGGAGCTGTTTTTT.

The chain couples TRBV10-2 to TRBJ1-2; D not resolved. The germline V gene has CDR1 WSHSY and CDR2 SAAADI. The germline V and J ends were trimmed by 10 bases and 3 bases, with 12 bases remaining between them. The CDR3 length is 12 residues. The CDR3 DNA reads TGCGCCACCGCGGGCCGCGACTATGGCTACACCTTC. The encoded protein is CATAGRDYGYTF.

The V and J genes are TRBV11-1 and TRBJ2-7; maybe TRBD2 (5 bases). The germline CDR1 and CDR2 sequences are SGHAT and FQDESV (reference sequence). V was shortened by 1 base and J by 7 bases, with 11 bases between the two germline ends. The CDR3 runs to 13 residues. As DNA, the CDR3 is TGTGCCAGCAGCTTAGGGGCCTCGGGGGAGCAGTACTTC. Translation gives CASSLGASGEQYF.

The V gene is TRBV6-1, the J gene TRBJ1-5; D possibly corresponds to TRBD1 (6 bases). V was cut by 7 bases and J by 11 bases, with 24 bases left in between. The CDR3 has 15 amino acids. Germline CDR1 MNHNS, CDR2 SASEGT. CDR3: CASKSGTWVRMAQHF. DNA of the CDR3: TGTGCCAGCAAATCCGGGACATGGGTAAGGATGGCCCAGCATTTT.

The gene calls are TRBV4-1 and TRBJ2-1; 7 bases line up with TRBD2. The CDR3 covers 16 residues. Germline CDR1 and CDR2: MGHRA and YSYEKL. Losses at the gene ends were 0 bases for V and 2 bases for J; bases not matched to a gene: 4. The CDR3 spells CASSQDISGTYNEQFF. The CDR3 region has the DNA TGCGCCAGCAGCCAAGACATAAGCGGGACCTACAATGAGCAGTTCTTC.

DNA of the CDR3: TGTGCCTGGAGTAGGGGATTACTAACCTCCTTGAGAGGCTACACCTTC. This codes for CAWSRGLLTSLRGYTF. The V and J genes are TRBV30 and TRBJ1-2, with D possibly TRBD1 on 5 matching bases. The germline V and J ends were trimmed by 2 bases and 8 bases, with 24 bases remaining between them. The CDR3 sequence is 16 residues long. From germline, CDR1 is GTSNPN and CDR2 SVGIG (reference sequence).

The chain combines TRBV18 with TRBJ2-7, with 7 bases matching TRBD1. CDR3 size: 14 residues. Germline CDR1 reads KGHSH; CDR2 reads LQKENI. V shed 6 bases, J shed 2 bases, and the junction held 7 bases outside the gene matches. The CDR3 protein is CASSPGTDTYEQYF. CDR3 DNA: TGTGCCAGCTCCCCCGGGACAGATACCTACGAGCAGTACTTC.

V usage is TRBV4-1 and J usage is TRBJ2-6; D may be TRBD2 (6 bases). Per germline, CDR1 MGHRA and CDR2 YSYEKL. CDR3 length: 14 residues. The V and J ends lost 6 bases and 1 base respectively, with 7 bases between them. CDR3: CASRRGSGANVLTF. The CDR3, as DNA: TGCGCCAGCAGGCGGGGTTCTGGGGCCAACGTCCTGACTTTC.

The chain has TRBV21-1 and TRBJ1-2. TRBV21-1 is a listed pseudogene. The CDR3 consists of 17 residues. CDR3 nucleotide sequence: TGTGCCAGCAGCTCCCGCCAGGTCTCATGGAGGGTCCATGGCTACACCTTC. It codes for CASSSRQVSWRVHGYTF.

This clone was seen more than once but under ten times. This chain connects TRBV9 to TRBJ2-7; 11 bases align to TRBD2. Trimming removed 3 bases from V and 3 bases from J; junction bases left unmatched: 5. CDR1 SGDLS and CDR2 YYNGEE come from the germline V gene. This CDR3 is built from 15 residues. CDR3 sequence (DNA): TGTGCCAGCAGCGCCACAACTAGCGGGAGCTACGAGCAGTACTTC. It is translated as CASSATTSGSYEQYF.

The CDR3 region has the DNA TGTGCCAGCAGCGCCGAGGGGGCGTATAGAAACACCATATATTTT. Translated: CASSAEGAYRNTIYF. This chain uses TRBV9 with TRBJ1-3; the match to TRBD1 covers 7 bases. This CDR3 spans 15 amino acids. The V and J ends lost 3 bases and 5 bases, in that order; junction bases with no gene match: 8. From germline, CDR1 is SGDLS and CDR2 YYNGEE. Full variable domain (remainder filled in from reference TRBV9 and TRBJ1-3): DSGVTQTPKHLITATGQRVTLRCSPRSGDLSVYWYQQSLDQGLQFLIQYYNGEERAKGNILERFSAQQFPDLHSELNLSSLELGDSALYFCASSAEGAYRNTIYFGEGSWLTVV.

The rearrangement uses TRBV7-6 and TRBJ2-1; no definite D call. Germline V gives CDR1 SGHVS, CDR2 FNYEAQ. This CDR3 has 16 amino acids. The V gene lost 2 bases and the J gene lost 8 bases, with 19 bases spanning the gap. The CDR3 spells CASSLLVDQKSDEQFF. The CDR3 DNA sequence: TGTGCCAGCAGCTTACTAGTAGATCAGAAGTCGGATGAGCAGTTCTTC.

This clone was seen just once. The chain joins TRBV9 to TRBJ2-2, with a possible D match to TRBD2 (6 bases). Between the trimmed V and J ends, which lost 0 bases and 2 bases, there was a span of 11 bases. The CDR3 spans 16 residues. Per the germline V gene, CDR1 is SGDLS and CDR2 is YYNGEE. The CDR3 protein is CASSVGGGVNTGELFF. The CDR3 bases are TGTGCCAGCAGCGTAGGTGGCGGGGTCAACACCGGGGAGCTGTTTTTT.

This clone was observed once. The rearrangement links TRBV5-1 to TRBJ2-2; 7 bases fit TRBD1. Germline values: CDR1 SGHRS, CDR2 YFSETQ. Trimming cost V 0 bases and J 5 bases; bases outside gene matches: 10. The CDR3 extends over 17 amino acids. The CDR3 spells CASSLEATGFMTGELFF. The CDR3 nucleotides read TGCGCCAGCAGCTTGGAGGCGACAGGGTTTATGACCGGGGAGCTGTTTTTT.

The rearrangement uses TRBV2 and TRBJ1-2; 9 nucleotides line up with TRBD1. The CDR3 totals 15 residues. V lost 7 bases and J lost 8; bases outside the gene matches: 14. Germline CDR1 SNHLY, CDR2 FYNNEI. The CDR3 is CASNLKYGTGNGYTF. The CDR3 DNA sequence: TGTGCCAGCAACTTGAAGTACGGGACAGGGAACGGCTACACCTTC.

The chain recombines TRBV19 with TRBJ2-1; 13 bases align to TRBD2. V was clipped by 7 bases and J by 12 bases; unmatched bases: 12. This CDR3 is built from 15 residues. In germline, CDR1 is LNHDA, CDR2 SQIVND (reference sequence). The CDR3 nucleotides are TGTGCCAGTAAAACCGGGACTAGCGGGGTCAGTGGGCAGTTCTTC. Its translation: CASKTGTSGVSGQFF.

The chain employs TRBV19 and TRBJ2-1; 13 nucleotides match TRBD2. Germline values: CDR1 LNHDA, CDR2 SQIVND (reference sequence). The trim removed 6 bases at V and 8 bases at J, leaving 7 bases unmatched. CDR3 length: 15 amino acids. The CDR3: CASRLAGGPGDEQFF. The CDR3 DNA reads as TGTGCCAGTAGACTAGCGGGGGGGCCTGGGGATGAGCAGTTCTTC.

The chain couples TRBV12-2 to TRBJ1-3; TRBD1 is the table's D call and was not checked against the DNA. TRBV12-2 is tagged as a pseudogene. This CDR3 has 17 amino acids. The CDR3 protein is CASRSSPGQRTGNTIYF. The CDR3 DNA is TGTGCAAGTCGCTCATCACCGGGACAGCGAACTGGAAACACCATATATTTT.